This TCR beta chain was identified during a study of cytomegalovirus exposure and HLA in healthy donors. General study points: A highly shared variant cluster was judged a likely technical artifact. Investigators reported 150 to 200 TCR beta chains as tied to cytomegalovirus. Presence/absence analyses took donor sequencing depth as roughly uniform.

60 Vbeta and 13 Jbeta primers were used in PCR. TCRdb keeps only in-frame clones here, not all; method: immunoSEQ multiplex PCR. The sample holds 150,000 to 170,000 clones, about 80% seen once. The CDR3 loop spans 15 amino acids. CDR1 and CDR2 from the germline V gene are MDHEN and SYDVKM. Trimming left V 5 bases short and J 3 bases short, with 17 bases between. This clone is a singleton in its sample. Its target is not known. Donors likely had unrecorded immune exposures despite being nominally healthy when sampled. The specimen sequenced was PBMCs. The source of this sequence is a man aged 25 to 40 in good health and CMV-seropositive. The rearrangement uses TRBV28 and TRBJ2-7; D is uncertain. This chain's CDR3 is CASSLRLGFGYEQYF. Written as DNA, the CDR3 is TGTGCCAGCAGTCTCCGACTGGGTTTTGGCTACGAGCAGTACTTC.